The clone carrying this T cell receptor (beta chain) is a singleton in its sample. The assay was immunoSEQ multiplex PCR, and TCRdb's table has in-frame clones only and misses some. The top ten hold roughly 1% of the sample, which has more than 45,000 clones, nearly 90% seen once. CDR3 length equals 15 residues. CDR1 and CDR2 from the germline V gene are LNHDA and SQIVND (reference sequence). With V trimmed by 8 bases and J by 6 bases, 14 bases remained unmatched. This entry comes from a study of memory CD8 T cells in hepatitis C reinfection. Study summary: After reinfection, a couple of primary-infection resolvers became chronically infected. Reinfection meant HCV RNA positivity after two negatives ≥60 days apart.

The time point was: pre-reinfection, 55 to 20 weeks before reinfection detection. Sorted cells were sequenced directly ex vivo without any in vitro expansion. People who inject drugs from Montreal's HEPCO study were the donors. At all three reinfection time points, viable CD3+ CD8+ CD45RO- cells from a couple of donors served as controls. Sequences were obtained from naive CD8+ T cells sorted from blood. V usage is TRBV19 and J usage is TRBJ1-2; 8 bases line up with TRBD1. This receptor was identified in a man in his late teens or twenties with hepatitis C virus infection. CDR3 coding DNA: TGTGCCAGTTATGCTGGACAGGGCTGGGATAATGGCTACACCTTC. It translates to CASYAGQGWDNGYTF.